This is a list of T cell receptor beta chains from one sample in a study of OX40 agonist ivuxolimab in advanced cancers. Sequencing used immunoSEQ multiplex PCR; TCRdb keeps in-frame clones, though not all of them. The repertoire holds 30,000 to 45,000 clones, about 87% seen once, with roughly 3.9% in the top ten. Sample: CD4+ or CD8+ T cells sorted from blood, taken in a trial of the OX40 agonist ivuxolimab. The receptors originated from an adult with an advanced solid tumor such as melanoma, head and neck, liver or kidney cancer. Each CDR3 is given with its conserved first and last residue. The D gene is left open where the match is weak. For some rows the clone size is stated as once, few or many, or as a class when expanded; others skip it.

v_gene	len	j_gene	abundance	d_gene	CDR3nt	CDR3aa
TRBV5-6	16	TRBJ2-5	-	TRBD2	TGTGCCAGCAGCCCGGACCCAGCGGGGGAAGGAGAGACCCAGTACTTC	CASSPDPAGEGETQYF
TRBV30	16	TRBJ2-2	once	-	TGTGCCTGGAGTGCGAAAGCGGGTCCATTCACCGGGGAGCTGTTTTTT	CAWSAKAGPFTGELFF
TRBV28	15	TRBJ1-5	-	TRBD1	TGTGCCAGCAGGAAGGGACAGGGGGGTAATCAGCCCCAGCATTTT	CASRKGQGGNQPQHF
TRBV5-1	15	TRBJ2-5	-	-	TGCGCCAGCAGCTTGAGGACTGCCCATATAGAGACCCAGTACTTC	CASSLRTAHIETQYF
TRBV4-1	11	TRBJ1-2	-	-	TGCGCCAGCAGCCAAAACCGTGGCTACACCTTC	CASSQNRGYTF
TRBV6-5	13	TRBJ2-7	-	-	TGTGCCAGCAGTCCCCGGGACTCCTACGAGCAGTACTTC	CASSPRDSYEQYF
TRBV7-9	14	TRBJ2-2	-	-	TGTGCCAGCAGCTTAGCGACTGGAACCGGGGAGCTGTTTTTT	CASSLATGTGELFF
TRBV28	12	TRBJ2-7	-	-	TGTGCCAGCAGTTTCCTGTCCCGCGAGCAGTACTTC	CASSFLSREQYF
TRBV27	16	TRBJ2-3	-	TRBD2	TGTGCCAGCAGTCCCGGAGTAGCGGGGGGTGTCTATACGCAGTATTTT	CASSPGVAGGVYTQYF
TRBV5-1	14	TRBJ1-2	-	-	TGCGCCAGCAGCACCGGTCACCTAACCTATGGCTACACCTTC	CASSTGHLTYGYTF
TRBV28	15	TRBJ2-6	-	TRBD2	TGTGCCATACTAGCGGGTGCTTCTGGGGCCAACGTCCTGACTTTC	CAILAGASGANVLTF
TRBV5-6	18	TRBJ2-7	-	TRBD2	TGTGCCAGCAGCAGTGGCGTAGGTGGCGGCGGGGGGAGGTACGAGCAGTACTTC	CASSSGVGGGGGRYEQYF
TRBV7-3	15	TRBJ2-1	-	TRBD2	TGTGCCAGCAGCTCTTTAGCGGGAATTGGCAATGAGCAGTTCTTC	CASSSLAGIGNEQFF
TRBV19	15	TRBJ1-5	-	TRBD1	TGTGCCAGCGGGACAGATCCAAGCTCTTTTCAGCCCCAGCATTTT	CASGTDPSSFQPQHF
TRBV28	14	TRBJ1-2	-	-	TGTGCCAGCAGTCCAGCCGGGGTAGCTAGTGGCTACACCTTC	CASSPAGVASGYTF
TRBV7-8	14	TRBJ1-4	-	-	TGTGCCAGCAGCCCTACAGGGATTAATGAAAAACTGTTTTTT	CASSPTGINEKLFF
TRBV12-2	17	TRBJ2-5	-	-	TGTGCAAGTCGCTTAGCGGACGGGACATCACAGCGAGAGACCCAGTACTTC	CASRLADGTSQRETQYF
TRBV29-1	18	TRBJ2-7	few	TRBD2	TGCAGCGTTGGGGCGCAACCTGGGACTAGCGGGAGTAGGTACGAGCAGTACTTC	CSVGAQPGTSGSRYEQYF
TRBV11-2	18	TRBJ1-3	-	TRBD1	TGTGCCAGCAGGCCGGGACAGGGAACGTCATCCTCTGGAAACACCATATATTTT	CASRPGQGTSSSGNTIYF
TRBV5-1	15	TRBJ2-3	-	-	TGCGCCAGCAGCTTGGAAGCCCTATCCCCTCATACGCAGTATTTT	CASSLEALSPHTQYF
TRBV30	13	TRBJ2-1	-	-	TGTGCCTGGCGGAGGACCATCTACAATGAGCAGTTCTTC	CAWRRTIYNEQFF
TRBV5-1	17	TRBJ2-2	-	-	TGCGCCAGCAGCCGAGTGCCCCTAGCCGGGGGCGCCGGGGAGCTGTTTTTT	CASSRVPLAGGAGELFF
TRBV7-9	14	TRBJ2-5	-	TRBD2	TGTGCCAGCAGCAACGGGGGGGCCCCAGAGACCCAGTACTTC	CASSNGGAPETQYF
TRBV6-1	13	TRBJ1-1	-	-	TGTGCCAGCAGTGTTACTTGGAACACTGAAGCTTTCTTT	CASSVTWNTEAFF
TRBV28	11	TRBJ1-4	-	-	TGTGCCAGCAGCCCTAATGAAAAACTGTTTTTT	CASSPNEKLFF
TRBV11-3	15	TRBJ2-1	-	TRBD2	TGTGCCAGCAGCTTAGTAGCGGGAGGCCTCAATGAGCAGTTCTTC	CASSLVAGGLNEQFF
TRBV10-1	9	TRBJ2-7	few	TRBD2	TGCGCCTACGGGGGGGAGCAGTACTTC	CAYGGEQYF
TRBV11-3	13	TRBJ2-7	-	TRBD2	TGTGCCAGCAGCCCAAGCGGGACCTACGAGCAGTACTTC	CASSPSGTYEQYF
TRBV19	14	TRBJ2-7	-	-	TGTGCCAGTAGTATAGGTCAGGGCGGGTACGAGCAGTACTTC	CASSIGQGGYEQYF
TRBV2	14	TRBJ2-2	-	-	TGTGCCAGCCGCCGCCAGGAGAACACCGGGGAGCTGTTTTTT	CASRRQENTGELFF
TRBV6-5	11	TRBJ2-5	-	-	TGTGCCAGCAGTGCACCAGGTTACCAGTACTTC	CASSAPGYQYF
TRBV28	12	TRBJ1-2	-	-	TGTGCCAGCAATCTCCAGGGGTATGGCTACACCTTC	CASNLQGYGYTF
TRBV6-5	12	TRBJ2-7	once	-	TGTGCCAGCAGTTATCCGGGAGACGAGCAGTACTTC	CASSYPGDEQYF
TRBV7-9	18	TRBJ1-1	-	TRBD1	TGTGCCAGCAGCCCGCATGGGACAGGGTGGTTTCGGAACACTGAAGCTTTCTTT	CASSPHGTGWFRNTEAFF
TRBV29-1	12	TRBJ2-5	-	-	TGCAGCGTTGACTTAGTTTGGGGGACCCAGTACTTC	CSVDLVWGTQYF
TRBV28	19	TRBJ1-5	-	-	TGTGCCAGCAGTCGCAGACCGTTAGACCGTCGTTATAGCAATCAGCCCCAGCATTTT	CASSRRPLDRRYSNQPQHF
TRBV6-6	12	TRBJ2-7	-	-	TGTGCCAGCAGTTATCCGGGAGACGAGCAGTACTTC	CASSYPGDEQYF
TRBV5-6	12	TRBJ1-5	-	-	TGTGCCAGCAGCTTGCACAATCAGCCCCAGCATTTT	CASSLHNQPQHF
TRBV6-1	18	TRBJ2-2	-	-	TGTGCCAGCAGTGAAGCGTGGTCGCTTGGGGGCTTAGGCGGGGAGCTGTTTTTT	CASSEAWSLGGLGGELFF
TRBV7-8	14	TRBJ2-3	-	-	TGTGCCAGCAGCACACCCACCGCCCCAGATACGCAGTATTTT	CASSTPTAPDTQYF
TRBV19	15	TRBJ2-2	once	TRBD1	TGTGCCAGTAGTATCCTGGACAGGGGGCGTGGGGAGCTGTTTTTT	CASSILDRGRGELFF
TRBV4-2	13	TRBJ2-7	few	-	TGTGCCAGCAGCCAACAACAGGGCTACGAGCAGTACTTC	CASSQQQGYEQYF
TRBV4-1	13	TRBJ1-2	-	-	TGCGCCAGCAGCCCTCCCGGCCCCTTCGGCTACACCTTC	CASSPPGPFGYTF
TRBV5-6	13	TRBJ1-2	-	TRBD1	TGTGCCAGCAGCCCTGCACAGGGGAGAGGCTACACCTTC	CASSPAQGRGYTF
TRBV2	14	TRBJ2-1	few	TRBD2	TGTGCCAGCAGTGGGGGACTAACTAACAATGAGCAGTTCTTC	CASSGGLTNNEQFF
TRBV18	14	TRBJ1-1	-	-	TGTGCCAGCTCTCCGGGGCCAAAGAACACTGAAGCTTTCTTT	CASSPGPKNTEAFF
TRBV5-1	14	TRBJ2-7	-	-	TGCGCCAGCAGCTTGGGAGGGGAGACCTACGAGCAGTACTTC	CASSLGGETYEQYF